These T cell receptor beta chains were read from a single sample in a study of regulatory T cells in long-lasting Graves disease. TCRdb re-called the multiplex PCR reads through MiXCR, storing one row per CDR3 protein. The table lists some 500,000 distinct CDR3 sequences, roughly a sixth of them singletons. The sample was also reused in another study, on T cells in Graves' hyperthyroidism and ophthalmopathy.

The sample was peripheral blood mononuclear cells (PBMCs), taken at new diagnosis, from a patient treated with antithyroid drugs. These receptors were taken from a woman in her forties or fifties with Graves disease. The CDR3 runs from the conserved cysteine through the conserved F or W. A D gene is named only where the DNA matches it firmly. The size entry is marked missing in some rows and otherwise reads once, few, many or a size class.

j_call	v_call	d_call	clone_size	cdr3_aa	cdr3_nt
TRBJ1-3	TRBV19	TRBD1	-	CASSSWTGGHSGNTIYF	TGTGCCAGTAGTTCATGGACAGGGGGCCACTCTGGAAACACCATATATTTT
TRBJ2-3	TRBV5-1	TRBD2	many	CASSPTTSGSTDTQYF	TGCGCCAGCAGCCCCACGACTAGCGGTAGCACAGATACGCAGTATTTT
TRBJ1-4	TRBV11-1	TRBD1	-	CASSSAGTANEKLFF	TGTGCCAGCAGCTCTGCCGGGACAGCTAATGAAAAACTGTTTTTT
TRBJ1-1	TRBV5-1	TRBD1	-	CASSSEGGAAEAFF	TGCGCCAGCAGCTCGGAAGGGGGCGCGGCTGAAGCTTTCTTT
TRBJ1-1	TRBV10-2	-	few	CASSEPGPVFQAFF	TGCGCCAGCAGTGAACCCGGGCCAGTATTTCAAGCTTTCTTT
TRBJ1-6	TRBV2	TRBD1	many	CASNPLTGNSPLHF	TGTGCCAGCAACCCTTTGACAGGGAATTCACCCCTCCACTTT
TRBJ2-4	TRBV18	-	-	CASSPPVGRDSKNIQYF	TGTGCCAGCTCACCACCGGTGGGTCGTGATTCCAAAAACATTCAGTACTTC
TRBJ1-1	TRBV9	-	-	CASSPIPNLMNTEAFF	TGTGCCAGCAGCCCGATACCCAACCTGATGAACACTGAAGCTTTCTTT
TRBJ2-7	TRBV18	-	many	CASSPPGMVLSNEQYF	TGTGCCAGCTCACCTCCAGGGATGGTATTGTCCAACGAGCAGTACTTC
TRBJ2-5	TRBV9	TRBD1	-	CASSPGQVTQETQYF	TGTGCCAGCAGCCCGGGACAGGTGACACAAGAGACCCAGTACTTC
TRBJ2-5	TRBV5-1	-	-	CASSPDGWGTQYF	TGCGCCAGCTCCCCCGACGGCTGGGGGACCCAGTACTTC
TRBJ2-3	TRBV20-1	TRBD2	few	CSARKLAGGPVTDTQYF	TGCAGTGCTAGAAAACTAGCGGGAGGGCCCGTCACAGATACGCAGTATTTT
TRBJ1-2	TRBV12-3/TRBV12-4	-	many	CASSLLDSYGYTF	TGTGCCAGCAGTCTCCTCGACAGTTATGGCTACACCTTC
TRBJ1-1	TRBV3-1	-	many	CASSLLVDTEAFF	TGTGCCAGCAGCCTTCTGGTCGACACTGAAGCTTTCTTT
TRBJ2-7	TRBV25-1	-	few	CASSPDGFWEQYF	TGTGCCAGCAGTCCAGACGGCTTTTGGGAGCAGTACTTC
TRBJ2-2	TRBV27	TRBD1	few	CASRDRGNAGELFF	TGTGCCAGCCGGGACAGGGGAAACGCCGGGGAGCTGTTTTTT
TRBJ2-1	TRBV11-3	-	-	CASSFSVDEQFF	TGTGCCAGCAGCTTCTCGGTGGATGAGCAGTTCTTC
TRBJ2-5	TRBV5-1	-	few	CASASRGALGETQYF	TGCGCCAGCGCGTCGAGAGGGGCGTTGGGAGAGACCCAGTACTTC
TRBJ2-3	TRBV3-1	-	many	CASSQEIGGTQYF	TGTGCCAGCAGCCAAGAAATAGGGGGTACGCAGTATTTT
TRBJ2-7	TRBV6-5	-	-	CASSYAANYEQYF	TGTGCCAGCAGTTATGCAGCCAACTACGAGCAGTACTTC
TRBJ2-7	TRBV5-4	-	-	CASSLGLEHSYEQYF	TGTGCCAGCAGCTTGGGCCTTGAACACTCCTACGAGCAGTACTTC
TRBJ2-2	TRBV4-1	-	-	CASSQVGWGSRTGELFF	TGCGCCAGCAGCCAAGTTGGATGGGGGAGTCGGACCGGGGAGCTGTTTTTT
TRBJ2-5	TRBV6-2/TRBV6-3	-	many	CASSLMGQSYQETQYF	TGTGCCAGCAGTCTAATGGGACAATCGTACCAAGAGACCCAGTACTTC
TRBJ2-7	TRBV29-1	TRBD1	-	CSVEDRGLNRVEQYF	TGCAGCGTTGAAGACAGGGGGCTTAACAGGGTTGAGCAGTACTTC
TRBJ2-1	TRBV2	TRBD2	-	CASISVAGRNEQFF	TGTGCCAGCATATCGGTAGCGGGGCGGAATGAGCAGTTCTTC
TRBJ2-1	TRBV7-8	TRBD1	many	CASSLARDSEQFF	TGTGCCAGCAGCTTAGCCAGGGACAGCGAGCAGTTCTTC